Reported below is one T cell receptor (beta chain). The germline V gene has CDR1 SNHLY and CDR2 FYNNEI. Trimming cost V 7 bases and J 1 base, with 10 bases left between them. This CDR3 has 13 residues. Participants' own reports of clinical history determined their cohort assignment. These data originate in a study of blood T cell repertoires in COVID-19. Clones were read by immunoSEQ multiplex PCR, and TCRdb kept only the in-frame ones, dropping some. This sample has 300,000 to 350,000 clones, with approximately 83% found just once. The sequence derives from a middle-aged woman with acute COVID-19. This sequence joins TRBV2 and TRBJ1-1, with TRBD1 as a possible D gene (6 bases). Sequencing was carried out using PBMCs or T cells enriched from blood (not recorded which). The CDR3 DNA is TGTGCCAGCATTGTGGACAGGAACACTGAAGCTTTCTTT. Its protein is CASIVDRNTEAFF.